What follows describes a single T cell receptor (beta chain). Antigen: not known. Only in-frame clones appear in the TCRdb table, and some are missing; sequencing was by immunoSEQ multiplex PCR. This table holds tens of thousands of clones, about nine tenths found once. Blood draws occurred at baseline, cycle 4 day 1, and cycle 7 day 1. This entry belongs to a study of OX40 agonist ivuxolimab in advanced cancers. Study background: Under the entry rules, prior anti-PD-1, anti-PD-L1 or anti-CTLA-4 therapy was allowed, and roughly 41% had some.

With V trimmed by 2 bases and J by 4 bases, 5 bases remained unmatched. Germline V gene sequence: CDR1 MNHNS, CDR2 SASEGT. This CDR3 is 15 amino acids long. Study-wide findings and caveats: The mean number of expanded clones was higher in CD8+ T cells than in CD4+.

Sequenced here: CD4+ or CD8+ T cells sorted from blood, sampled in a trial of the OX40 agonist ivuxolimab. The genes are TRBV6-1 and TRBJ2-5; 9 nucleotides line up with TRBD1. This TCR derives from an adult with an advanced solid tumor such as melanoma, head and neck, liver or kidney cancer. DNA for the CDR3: TGTGCCAGCAGTGAAACCGGGACAGGGTTAGAGACCCAGTACTTC. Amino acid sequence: CASSETGTGLETQYF.